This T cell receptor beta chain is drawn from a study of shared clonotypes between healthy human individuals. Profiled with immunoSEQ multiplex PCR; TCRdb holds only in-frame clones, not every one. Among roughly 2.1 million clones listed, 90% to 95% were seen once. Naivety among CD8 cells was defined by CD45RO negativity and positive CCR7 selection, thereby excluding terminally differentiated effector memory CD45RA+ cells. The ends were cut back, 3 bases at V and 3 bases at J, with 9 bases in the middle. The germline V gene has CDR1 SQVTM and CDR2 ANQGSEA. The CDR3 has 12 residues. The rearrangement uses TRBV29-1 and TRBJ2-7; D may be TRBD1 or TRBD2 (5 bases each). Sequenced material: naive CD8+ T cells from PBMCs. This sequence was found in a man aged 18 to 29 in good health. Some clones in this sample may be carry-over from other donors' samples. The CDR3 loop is CSVEGRYYEQYF. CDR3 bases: TGCAGCGTTGAGGGACGGTACTACGAGCAGTACTTC.